A single sample is the source of the 27 T cell receptor beta chains below, sequenced in a study of blood T cell repertoires in COVID-19. Using immunoSEQ multiplex PCR, the repertoire was profiled, and TCRdb retains in-frame clones only, with some absent. The table lists over 150,000 clones, approximately 85% of them singletons. Sequencing was done on a sample of peripheral blood. The receptors were sampled from a man aged 60-69 years with COVID-19, enrolled during active disease.

This clone has a single count. V gene TRBV4-2 combines with J gene TRBJ2-7; TRBD2 might be the D (6 bases). The length of the CDR3 is 14 residues. The germline CDR1 and CDR2 sequences are LGHNA and YNFKEQ. The germline V and J ends were trimmed by 3 bases and 7 bases, with 16 bases remaining between them. The CDR3 bases are TGTGCCAGCAGCCACGGAGGCGGGGCTTGGGAGCAGTACTTC. It specifies CASSHGGGAWEQYF.

The chain couples TRBV5-1 to TRBJ2-3; 7 bases map to TRBD1. Germline V gives CDR1 SGHRS, CDR2 YFSETQ. The CDR3 is made up of 14 amino acids. Trimming removed 4 bases from V and 6 bases from J; junction bases left unmatched: 8. CDR3 loop: CASSMGQWDDTQYF. CDR3 nucleotide sequence: TGCGCCAGCAGCATGGGACAGTGGGATGATACGCAGTATTTT.

J is TRBJ1-6 and V is TRBV5-1; D gene ambiguous. V was shortened by 0 bases and J by 10 bases, with 11 bases between the two germline ends. CDR3 length: 14 residues. Germline-derived CDR1 and CDR2 are SGHRS and YFSETQ. For the CDR3, the DNA is TGCGCCAGCAGCTTGGACAGCAAAACGTCACCCCTCCACTTT. Amino acid sequence: CASSLDSKTSPLHF.

This clone has just a few counts. The chain joins TRBV4-3 to TRBJ2-7, with 11 bases lining up with TRBD2. The CDR3 extends over 15 amino acids. The ends lost 4 bases at V and 4 bases at J; junction bases unmatched: 6. CDR1 and CDR2 from the germline V gene are LGHNA and YSLEER. The CDR3 bases are TGCGCCAGCAGCCGGAATAGCGGGGGGGGGTACGAGCAGTACTTC. Amino acids: CASSRNSGGGYEQYF.

This clone has only a few counts. This chain connects TRBV19 to TRBJ1-5, with 7 bases matching TRBD1. The V gene end was trimmed by 10 bases and the J gene end by 7 bases; junction bases not matched to a gene: 7. The length of the CDR3 is 12 residues. Germline V gene data show CDR1 as LNHDA and CDR2 as SQIVND (reference sequence). The CDR3 protein is CATTGAGQPQHF. The CDR3 bases are TGTGCCACTACAGGGGCGGGCCAGCCCCAGCATTTT.

The chain employs TRBV5-4 and TRBJ2-1, with TRBD2 as a possible D gene (7 bases). The V end lost 2 bases, the J end lost 4 bases, and 22 bases lay between the germline ends. The CDR3 has 18 amino acids. Germline CDR1 and CDR2: SGHNT and YYREEE (reference sequence). CDR3: CASSFEGGVGRRYNEQFF. The CDR3 DNA follows: TGTGCCAGCAGCTTTGAGGGGGGGGTAGGCCGACGTTACAATGAGCAGTTCTTC. Full variable domain (remainder filled in from reference TRBV5-4 and TRBJ2-1): ETGVTQSPTHLIKTRGQQVTLRCSSQSGHNTVSWYQQALGQGPQFIFQYYREEENGRGNFPPRFSGLQFPNYSSELNVNALELDDSALYLCASSFEGGVGRRYNEQFFGPGTRLTVL.

This sequence joins TRBV18 and TRBJ1-4; D may be TRBD1 (5 bases). V gave up 2 bases and J gave up 5 bases, with 9 bases separating them. CDR3 length: 14 residues. Germline V CDR1 and CDR2: KGHSH, LQKENI. Written as DNA, the CDR3 is TGTGCCAGCTCACCATCGCACAGGAATGAAAAACTGTTTTTT. Protein: CASSPSHRNEKLFF. Based on the CDR3 plus reference TRBV18 and TRBJ1-4, the full variable domain is NAGVMQNPRHLVRRRGQEARLRCSPMKGHSHVYWYRQLPEEGLKFMVYLQKENIIDESGMPKERFSAEFPKEGPSILRIQQVVRGDSAAYFCASSPSHRNEKLFFGSGTQLSVL.

V gene TRBV9 combines with J gene TRBJ1-2, with no clear D. The CDR3 covers 15 residues. Trimming took 0 bases from V and 4 from J, leaving 13 bases between them. Germline-derived CDR1 and CDR2 are SGDLS and YYNGEE. In nucleotides, the CDR3 is TGTGCCAGCAGCGTAGATTGGCAGGCCTTCTATGGCTACACCTTC. Translated: CASSVDWQAFYGYTF.

The chain links TRBV18 to TRBJ1-1; possible D gene TRBD1, 6 bases. V was clipped by 3 bases and J by 2 bases, with 10 bases between them. The CDR3 extends over 14 amino acids. CDR1 and CDR2 from the germline V gene are KGHSH and LQKENI. CDR3 protein: CASSPQGPNTEAFF. The CDR3, as DNA: TGTGCCAGCTCACCCCAGGGGCCTAACACTGAAGCTTTCTTT.

This clone was seen only once. This chain links TRBV6-2 or TRBV6-3 with TRBJ2-3; TRBD1 is a possible D gene (5 bases). Trimming took 6 bases from V and 0 from J, leaving 19 bases between them. The germline V gene encodes CDR1 MNHEY and CDR2 SVGEGT. This CDR3 comprises 17 residues. CDR3 in DNA: TGTGCCAGCAGCCTGAATGGGGCAGGGTTAAGCACAGATACGCAGTATTTT. This codes for CASSLNGAGLSTDTQYF.

V and J are TRBV11-3 and TRBJ1-1; the match to TRBD1 covers 9 bases. Trimming cost V 5 bases and J 4 bases; bases outside gene matches: 17. The CDR3 length is 18 residues. Germline CDR1 is SGHNT and CDR2 is YENEEA. The CDR3 nucleotides are TGTGCCAGCAGCGAGACCGCCGGGACAGGGATTGGCGGCACTGAAGCTTTCTTT. It translates to CASSETAGTGIGGTEAFF.

This clone was found a few times. The chain combines TRBV6-1 with TRBJ1-5; perhaps TRBD1 as D (5 bases). Germline assignment: CDR1 MNHNS and CDR2 SASEGT. There are 15 residues in the CDR3. The V end was cut by 0 bases, the J end by 6 bases, with 12 bases between. CDR3 DNA: TGTGCCAGCAGTGAAGCAGAGACAGTTCGTCAGCCCCAGCATTTT. This encodes CASSEAETVRQPQHF.

V usage is TRBV7-2 and J usage is TRBJ2-5, with 8 bases matching TRBD2. V shed 5 bases and J 2 bases; nucleotides not matched to a gene: 7. The CDR3 is 15 residues long. From germline, CDR1 is SGHTA and CDR2 FQGNSA. This CDR3 is CASSLWASGQETQYF. The CDR3 DNA sequence: TGTGCCAGCAGCCTATGGGCTAGCGGGCAAGAGACCCAGTACTTC. The entire variable domain, with the rest obtained from reference TRBV7-2 and TRBJ2-5, is as follows: GAGVSQSPSNKVTEKGKDVELRCDPISGHTALYWYRQSLGQGLEFLIYFQGNSAPDKSGLPSDRFSAERTGGSVSTLTIQRTQQEDSAVYLCASSLWASGQETQYFGPGTRLLVL.

J is TRBJ1-5 and V is TRBV24-1; possibly TRBD1 for D (6 bases). Trimming shortened V by 5 bases and J by 5 bases, and 9 bases separated the two germline ends. The germline V gene encodes CDR1 KGHDR and CDR2 SFDVKD. The CDR3 runs to 13 residues. The CDR3: CATSGRGYQPQHF. The DNA of the CDR3 is TGTGCCACCAGTGGCAGGGGTTATCAGCCCCAGCATTTT.

There are a few counts of this clone. The sample contains more than one DNA sequence encoding this CDR3. The gene calls are TRBV9 and TRBJ1-2; D is ambiguous. V lost 4 bases and J 8 bases, leaving 15 bases between the germline ends. The CDR3 spans 13 residues. The germline gives CDR1 SGDLS, CDR2 YYNGEE. The DNA of the CDR3 is TGTGCCAGCAGCCCCGAGGGAGGGAGCGGCTACACCTTC. As protein: CASSPEGGSGYTF.

DNA of the CDR3: TGTGCCAGCAGCTTAGAAAGCTCCGGAAACACCATATATTTT. This sequence encodes CASSLESSGNTIYF. The J gene is TRBJ1-3, the V gene TRBV11-3, with no clear D. This CDR3 comprises 14 residues. Germline loops: CDR1 SGHNT, CDR2 YENEEA. Trimming cost V 0 bases and J 4 bases, with 7 bases left between them.

This clone has just a few counts. The rearrangement uses TRBV3-1 (or the pseudogene TRBV3-2) and TRBJ2-1; 11 bases are shared with TRBD2. The CDR3 extends over 18 amino acids. V dropped 4 bases and J dropped 1; count of bases not matched to a gene: 9. Per the germline V gene, CDR1 is LGHDT and CDR2 is YNNKEL (reference sequence). The CDR3, as DNA: TGTGCCAGCAGCCCGCCGGTAGCGGGAGGGCGATCCTACAATGAGCAGTTCTTC. As protein: CASSPPVAGGRSYNEQFF.

The table lists this clone with a count of one. The chain is built from TRBV7-6 and TRBJ1-1; D remains unclear. V lost 1 base, J lost 0 bases, and 9 bases lay in between. The germline gives CDR1 SGHVS, CDR2 FNYEAQ. CDR3 length: 15 residues. The CDR3 nucleotides read TGTGCCAGCAGCTTAGTAAACGAGTTGAACACTGAAGCTTTCTTT. Translation: CASSLVNELNTEAFF.

The chain is built from TRBV28 and TRBJ1-5, with a weak D call TRBD1 (6 bases). V dropped 5 bases and J dropped 11 bases, with 16 bases sitting between them. CDR1 is MDHEN, CDR2 SYDVKM, per germline. CDR3 size: 13 residues. The CDR3 is CASSGTLPGAQHF. The DNA for the CDR3 is TGTGCCAGCAGTGGGACACTCCCTGGGGCCCAGCATTTT.

This clone occurred once. The J gene is TRBJ1-2, the V gene TRBV15; 8 bases fit TRBD1. CDR3 length equals 15 residues. Germline V CDR1 and CDR2: LNHNV, YYDKDF (reference sequence). The V and J ends lost 3 bases and 2 bases, in that order; junction bases with no gene match: 5. The CDR3 DNA reads TGTGCCACCAGCAGCGGGGGGACAGGAAACTATGGCTACACCTTC. Its protein is CATSSGGTGNYGYTF.

The chain employs TRBV7-8 and TRBJ1-3; D gene uncertain. Trimming pared 4 bases from V and 9 bases from J, leaving 19 bases between. The CDR3 runs to 15 residues. Germline V gene data show CDR1 as SGHVS and CDR2 as FQNEAQ. CDR3 coding DNA: TGTGCCAGCAGCTCAATAGCCTTGGCATCGGGCACCATATATTTT. This gives the protein CASSSIALASGTIYF.

The chain is built from TRBV7-2 and TRBJ1-4; D ambiguous. The length of the CDR3 is 19 residues. Germline CDR1 is SGHTA and CDR2 is FQGNSA. V lost 0 bases and J 0 bases, leaving 17 bases between the germline ends. The CDR3 protein is CASSLAPGFLSPTNEKLFF. The CDR3 DNA reads as TGTGCCAGCAGCTTAGCACCGGGGTTCCTGTCCCCAACTAATGAAAAACTGTTTTTT.

The V call is TRBV7-3, the J call TRBJ1-1; TRBD1 matches at 8 bases. Germline V gene data show CDR1 as SGHTA and CDR2 as FQGTGA. The ends lost 4 bases at V and 4 bases at J; junction bases unmatched: 8. The CDR3 is 15 residues long. DNA for the CDR3: TGTGCCAGCAGCTCCGGACAGGGTCAGGCCACTGAAGCTTTCTTT. This sequence encodes CASSSGQGQATEAFF.

The chain joins TRBV7-2 to TRBJ2-6; D is undetermined. V lost 3 bases to trimming and J lost 0 bases, with 12 bases between them. CDR3 length: 17 amino acids. CDR1 and CDR2 (germline): SGHTA, FQGNSA. The CDR3 is CASSFLPPRSGANVLTF. The CDR3 DNA reads as TGTGCCAGCAGCTTCTTGCCCCCGCGCTCTGGGGCCAACGTCCTGACTTTC.

This clone was recorded once. V and J are TRBV19 and TRBJ1-1; D is unresolved. There are 13 residues in the CDR3. The germline V and J ends were trimmed by 5 bases and 4 bases, with 11 bases remaining between them. Germline lookup yields CDR1 LNHDA and CDR2 SQIVND (reference sequence). The CDR3 DNA follows: TGTGCCAGTAGTCTAGCTAGAGGCACTGAAGCTTTCTTT. This codes for CASSLARGTEAFF. The variable domain in full, with the rest retrieved from reference TRBV19 and TRBJ1-1, is DGGITQSPKYLFRKEGQNVTLSCEQNLNHDAMYWYRQDPGQGLRLIYYSQIVNDFQKGDIAEGYSVSREKKESFPLTVTSAQKNPTAFYLCASSLARGTEAFFGQGTRLTVV.

The chain joins TRBV11-2 to TRBJ2-1; 7 positions agree with TRBD2. From germline, CDR1 is SGHAT and CDR2 FQNNGV. J gave up 0 bases and V 3 bases, and 2 bases lay outside the gene matches. This CDR3 is built from 15 residues. The CDR3 region has the DNA TGTGCCAGCAGCTTCCGGACTAGCTCCTACAATGAGCAGTTCTTC. Translation: CASSFRTSSYNEQFF.

V usage is TRBV2 and J usage is TRBJ1-1, with D possibly being TRBD1 (5 bases). CDR1 is SNHLY, CDR2 FYNNEI, per germline. The CDR3 runs 13 residues. V lost 6 bases and J 4 bases, leaving 12 bases between the germline ends. CDR3 residues: CASRGDLGTEAFF. For the CDR3, the DNA is TGTGCCAGCAGAGGGGATCTGGGCACTGAAGCTTTCTTT.